This TCR beta chain was captured in a study of CXCR3-negative and CXCR3-positive naive CD8 T cells. Study-level points and caveats: Because surface CD5 did not distinguish the naive subsets, TCR strength was inferred from TRB CDR3 properties. Comparably high diversity marked both naive subsets, whereas memory CD8+ cells had much lower diversity. Relative to CXCR3-negative naive cells, CXCR3-positive naive cells had more hydrophobic TRB CDR3s.

This CDR3 contains 15 residues. The germline CDR1 and CDR2 sequences are SGDLS and YYNGEE. Frequency places this clonotype as medium-sized. Its antigen is undetermined. Definition of naive CD8+ T cells rested on a CD45RO-CCR7+CD27+CD95- profile. Each TRB cDNA library was prepared by 5' RACE (with UMI labels). TCRdb reprocessed the 5' RACE reads, keeping one entry per CDR3 protein, no DNA. The sample totals 7,500 to 8,500 distinct CDR3 sequences. The source material was naive CXCR3- CD8+ T cells from blood. The subset here: CD45RO-CCR7+CD27+CD95- naive CD8+ T cells lacking CXCR3 (TNR3-). The clonotype was recovered from a human donor in good health. Some clones in this sample may be carry-over from other donors' samples. This chain links TRBV9 with TRBJ1-5. The CDR3: CASSARGYGNQPQHF.